A selection of T cell receptor beta chains follows, all from one sample in a study of cytomegalovirus exposure and HLA in healthy donors. Assay: immunoSEQ multiplex PCR; the TCRdb copy retains only in-frame clones and omits some. The sample carries over 140,000 clones, almost 85% recorded once. The specimen sequenced was PBMCs. Source of these receptors: a man under 40 in good health and CMV-seropositive. The CDR3 runs from the conserved cysteine through the conserved F or W. Each record gives: J gene, clone size, D gene, V gene, CDR3 DNA, CDR3 protein. A D gene is named only where the DNA matches it firmly. Some rows have no size entry. The others give once, few or many, or a class for an expanded clone.

TRBJ1-1,.,TRBD1,TRBV18,TGTGCCAGCTCACCAGGGACAGTGAACACTGAAGCTTTCTTT,CASSPGTVNTEAFF
TRBJ2-2,.,TRBD1,TRBV6-4,TGTGCCAGCAGTTCGCAGGGGGCGGCCGGGGAGCTGTTTTTT,CASSSQGAAGELFF
TRBJ2-2,.,TRBD2,TRBV5-1,TGCGCCAGCAGCTTGGTGGCGGGGGGCCGTTCCGGGGAGCTGTTTTTT,CASSLVAGGRSGELFF
TRBJ2-2,.,TRBD2,TRBV2,TGTGCCAGCAGTGGGGGACTAGCGGGTACGAACACCGGGGAGCTGTTTTTT,CASSGGLAGTNTGELFF
TRBJ1-1,.,.,TRBV2,TGTGCCAGCAGTGTAGGGAGTCCTGAAGCTTTCTTT,CASSVGSPEAFF
TRBJ1-2,.,TRBD1,TRBV14,TGTGCCAGCAGCCCCGGGACAGCCTATGGCTACACCTTC,CASSPGTAYGYTF
TRBJ2-7,.,.,TRBV5-1,TGCGCCAGCAGCTCCCAGTACGAGCAGTACTTC,CASSSQYEQYF
TRBJ2-5,.,.,TRBV2,TGTGCCAGCAGTGGTCTGTGGGGCGAGACCCAGTACTTC,CASSGLWGETQYF
TRBJ2-1,.,.,TRBV7-7,TGTGCTAGCAGCTTAGTTCCAGGGGCAAGAGAGCAGTTCTTC,CASSLVPGAREQFF
TRBJ1-5,.,.,TRBV27,TGTGCCAGCAAACAGGGTTGGGGTCAGCCCCAGCATTTT,CASKQGWGQPQHF
TRBJ2-5,.,.,TRBV7-9,TGTGCCAGCAGCTTGTTTGCAGAAGAGACCCAGTACTTC,CASSLFAEETQYF
TRBJ1-1,few,TRBD1,TRBV6-1,TGTGCCAGCATAGTTTCACAGGGGGAGACTGAAGCTTTCTTT,CASIVSQGETEAFF
TRBJ2-7,.,TRBD2,TRBV5-1,TGCGCCAGCAGCTGGGGGAAGCTAGCGGGGACCTCCTACGAGCAGTACTTC,CASSWGKLAGTSYEQYF
TRBJ2-7,once,TRBD2,TRBV6-5,TGTGCCAGCAGTTACTCCGGGAGGCCTGCCGAATACGAGCAGTACTTC,CASSYSGRPAEYEQYF
TRBJ2-2,.,.,TRBV27,TGTGCCAGCAGCCATCGGCAGGACACCGGGGAGCTGTTTTTT,CASSHRQDTGELFF
TRBJ2-7,.,.,TRBV27,TGTGCCAGCAGTTCGACCGGGGGAACCTACGAGCAGTACTTC,CASSSTGGTYEQYF
TRBJ2-7,.,TRBD2,TRBV2,TGTGCCAGCAGGGAGGCTATCACTAGCGGGGTGATCTACGAGCAGTACTTC,CASREAITSGVIYEQYF
TRBJ2-2,.,TRBD1,TRBV5-5,TGTGCCAGCAGCTTGTTGGACAGGGGGCTCGGCGGGGAGCTGTTTTTT,CASSLLDRGLGGELFF
TRBJ1-2,.,TRBD1,TRBV5-1,TGCGCCAGCAGCTTGCCGGGGACAGGGAGGCATGGCTACACCTTC,CASSLPGTGRHGYTF
TRBJ1-1,.,TRBD1,TRBV9,TGTGCCAGCAGCCCGGACAGGGCTAATGCTGAAGCTTTCTTT,CASSPDRANAEAFF